The next 11 T cell receptor beta chains were all read from a single sample in a study of blood T cell repertoires in COVID-19. Generated by immunoSEQ multiplex PCR, the TCRdb table keeps only in-frame clones and is missing some. The sample has more than 250,000 clones, more than 70% seen once; the top ten hold 5% to 7.5%. Sequences were obtained from peripheral blood. Receptors were obtained from a man in his late teens or twenties who had recovered from COVID-19.

The chain has TRBV19 and TRBJ2-7; 9 bases align to TRBD1. Germline V lookup: CDR1 LNHDA, CDR2 SQIVND (reference sequence). The CDR3 sequence is 14 residues long. Trimming at V came to 3 bases and at J to 5 bases, leaving 5 bases not matched to a gene. CDR3 amino acids: CASSIGDRGDEQYF. The DNA for the CDR3 is TGTGCCAGTAGTATTGGTGACAGGGGGGACGAGCAGTACTTC.

V usage is TRBV18 and J usage is TRBJ2-7, with 7 positions matching TRBD1. The V segment lost 5 bases and the J segment 2 bases; nucleotides outside the gene matches: 12. Germline V gene sequence: CDR1 KGHSH, CDR2 LQKENI. The CDR3 runs to 16 residues. This CDR3 reads CASSSLRGKRAYEQYF. The CDR3 DNA sequence: TGTGCCAGCTCATCCCTCAGGGGGAAACGGGCCTACGAGCAGTACTTC.

The V call is TRBV9, the J call TRBJ2-3; 12 positions match TRBD1. Germline-derived CDR1 and CDR2 are SGDLS and YYNGEE. The length of the CDR3 is 19 residues. Trimming took 0 bases from V and 5 from J; bases not matched to a gene: 13. CDR3 residues: CASSVAWGQGAVSGDTQYF. The CDR3 bases are TGTGCCAGCAGCGTAGCCTGGGGACAGGGGGCTGTAAGTGGAGATACGCAGTATTTT.

This clone has just one count. The V and J genes are TRBV6-1 and TRBJ2-4; possible D gene TRBD2, 5 bases. Trimming took 4 bases from V and 1 from J, leaving 14 bases between them. The CDR3 extends over 16 amino acids. The germline CDR1 and CDR2 sequences are MNHNS and SASEGT. CDR3 amino acids: CASSATGNGAKNIQYF. In DNA, the CDR3 is TGTGCCAGCAGTGCGACGGGAAACGGGGCCAAAAACATTCAGTACTTC.

The chain carries TRBV4-1 and TRBJ2-5; D is unresolved. In germline, CDR1 is MGHRA, CDR2 YSYEKL. The CDR3 runs 11 residues. Deletions cut 4 bases from V and 4 bases from J, with 4 bases between. The CDR3 loop is CASSRAETQYF. The CDR3 bases are TGCGCCAGCAGCCGAGCAGAGACCCAGTACTTC.

This rearrangement joins TRBV25-1 to TRBJ2-1; 8 bases map to TRBD1. The V and J ends lost 0 bases and 6 bases, in that order; junction bases with no gene match: 7. The CDR3 consists of 16 residues. Germline V gene sequence: CDR1 MGHDK, CDR2 SYGVNS. CDR3 residues: CASSEYGRGTGNEQFF. The CDR3 nucleotides are TGTGCCAGCAGTGAATACGGGCGAGGGACAGGCAATGAGCAGTTCTTC. The full variable domain, with the rest looked up from reference TRBV25-1 and TRBJ2-1, is EADIYQTPRYLVIGTGKKITLECSQTMGHDKMYWYQQDPGMELHLIHYSYGVNSTEKGDLSSESTVSRIRTEHFPLTLESARPSHTSQYLCASSEYGRGTGNEQFFGPGTRLTVL.

The CDR3 is CASSSRQGRNEQFF. CDR3 coding DNA: TGCGCCAGCAGCTCGCGACAGGGGAGGAATGAGCAGTTCTTC. The chain carries TRBV5-1 and TRBJ2-1; 8 positions agree with TRBD1. CDR1 and CDR2 (germline): SGHRS, YFSETQ. The CDR3 length is 14 residues. V dropped 3 bases and J dropped 7; count of bases not matched to a gene: 6.

The chain combines TRBV12-5 with TRBJ2-6; no firm D call. The ends were cut back, 1 base at V and 0 bases at J, with 4 bases in the middle. This CDR3 is 15 amino acids long. Germline CDR1 and CDR2: LGHNT and FRNRAP. The CDR3 nucleotides read TGTGCTAGTGGTTTGGCTGTCTCTGGGGCCAACGTCCTGACTTTC. Protein: CASGLAVSGANVLTF.

The V and J genes are TRBV2 and TRBJ1-1, with D possibly TRBD1 on 6 matching bases. Trimming shortened V by 5 bases and J by 1 base, and 20 bases separated the two germline ends. Germline CDR1 and CDR2: SNHLY and FYNNEI. The CDR3 is 17 amino acids. As DNA, the CDR3 is TGTGCCAGCAGTCCTACTAGGACAGAAACCAAGAACACTGAAGCTTTCTTT. The encoded protein is CASSPTRTETKNTEAFF.

V usage is TRBV6-1 and J usage is TRBJ2-5; D is uncertain. The germline V gene has CDR1 MNHNS and CDR2 SASEGT. V was clipped by 0 bases and J by 13 bases, with 15 bases between them. The CDR3 is 13 residues long. The chain's CDR3 is CASSEALGQVRYF. As DNA, the CDR3 is TGTGCCAGCAGTGAAGCGCTAGGCCAAGTTAGGTACTTC.

A few counts support this clone. In DNA, the CDR3 is TGTGCCAGTAGTGTGGGACTAGCGGGAGGGCCCTTTGAGCAGTTCTTC. It yields the protein CASSVGLAGGPFEQFF. This chain joins TRBV19 and TRBJ2-1; TRBD2 agrees at 16 bases. The CDR3 is made up of 16 amino acids. Germline V gene lookup returns CDR1 LNHDA and CDR2 SQIVND (reference sequence). The ends lost 5 bases at V and 9 bases at J; junction bases unmatched: 7. Drawing the rest from reference TRBV19 and TRBJ2-1, the complete variable domain is DGGITQSPKYLFRKEGQNVTLSCEQNLNHDAMYWYRQDPGQGLRLIYYSQIVNDFQKGDIAEGYSVSREKKESFPLTVTSAQKNPTAFYLCASSVGLAGGPFEQFFGPGTRLTVL.